The 24 T cell receptor beta chains reported below all come from one sample, sequenced in a study of blood T cell repertoires in COVID-19. Measured with immunoSEQ multiplex PCR; TCRdb has only the in-frame clones, and not every one. This table has approximately 33,000 clones, more than 75% appearing once. The sample taken for sequencing was peripheral blood. These receptors all stem from a man in his 70s with acute or convalescent COVID-19.

The chain combines TRBV3-1 (or the pseudogene TRBV3-2) with TRBJ2-1; 15 nucleotides align to TRBD2. The V gene end was trimmed by 0 bases and the J gene end by 7 bases; junction bases not matched to a gene: 10. CDR3 length: 19 residues. CDR1 and CDR2 from the germline V gene are LGHDT and YNNKEL (reference sequence). The CDR3 DNA sequence: TGTGCCAGCAGCCAAGAGGCCGCTGGGACTAGCGGGAGGAGGAATGAGCAGTTCTTC. Protein: CASSQEAAGTSGRRNEQFF.

The chain uses TRBV13 and TRBJ1-1, with D perhaps matching TRBD1 (5 bases). Germline V gives CDR1 PRHDT, CDR2 FYEKMQ (reference sequence). Between the trimmed V and J ends, which lost 4 bases and 1 base, there was a span of 13 bases. The CDR3 runs 15 residues. This CDR3 reads CASSSVGGWNTEAFF. The CDR3 nucleotides read TGTGCCAGCAGCTCCGTGGGGGGATGGAACACTGAAGCTTTCTTT.

This chain uses TRBV5-4 with TRBJ2-7, with a possible D match to TRBD1 (5 bases). Germline CDR1 reads SGHNT; CDR2 reads YYREEE (reference sequence). The germline V and J ends were trimmed by 2 bases and 6 bases, with 9 bases remaining between them. The CDR3 runs 12 residues. The CDR3, as DNA: TGTGCCAGCAGCTTCTCAGGGTTCGAGCAGTACTTC. As protein: CASSFSGFEQYF.

The chain links TRBV7-2 to TRBJ1-2; a weak D match, TRBD1 (6 bases). CDR3 length: 16 amino acids. Germline lookup yields CDR1 SGHTA and CDR2 FQGNSA. V was cut by 1 base and J by 7 bases, with 19 bases left in between. CDR3 DNA: TGTGCCAGCAGCTTAGAGAGGATCGCAGGGGCAGGTGGCTACACCTTC. Translation: CASSLERIAGAGGYTF. The full variable domain, rest sourced from reference TRBV7-2 and TRBJ1-2, is GAGVSQSPSNKVTEKGKDVELRCDPISGHTALYWYRQSLGQGLEFLIYFQGNSAPDKSGLPSDRFSAERTGGSVSTLTIQRTQQEDSAVYLCASSLERIAGAGGYTFGSGTRLTVV.

Regarding this clone: Since no conserved phenylalanine or tryptophan closes the CDR3, a read error is the likely cause. Because the CDR3's place on the DNA is in doubt, the DNA is left out and the CDR3 is given as listed by TCRdb. V and J are TRBV5-6 and TRBJ1-1; no DNA check was done on the table's D call, TRBD1. The CDR3 contains 11 residues when both ends are counted. CDR1 is SGHDT, CDR2 YYEEEE, per germline. CDR3 region: CASSLNQDIVV.

The J gene is TRBJ2-3, the V gene TRBV5-5; the D gene is possibly TRBD1 (5 bases). The CDR3 is 15 residues long. Germline values: CDR1 SGHKS, CDR2 YYEKEE (reference sequence). Trimming cost V 1 base and J 5 bases, with 14 bases left between them. CDR3 sequence (DNA): TGTGCCAGCAGCTTGACAGTTTTAAGGGGAGATACGCAGTATTTT. Protein product: CASSLTVLRGDTQYF. The variable domain in full, completed from reference TRBV5-5 and TRBJ2-3, reads DAGVTQSPTHLIKTRGQQVTLRCSPISGHKSVSWYQQVLGQGPQFIFQYYEKEERGRGNFPDRFSARQFPNYSSELNVNALLLGDSALYLCASSLTVLRGDTQYFGPGTRLTVL.

The CDR3 nucleotides read TGCGCCAGCAGCCCCGAGGAGGCGACGAACACTGAAGCTTTCTTT. Translating gives CASSPEEATNTEAFF. The chain couples TRBV4-1 to TRBJ1-1; D is unresolved. Deletions cut 4 bases from V and 1 base from J, with 13 bases between. Germline V gene lookup returns CDR1 MGHRA and CDR2 YSYEKL. The CDR3 has 15 amino acids.

This clone was detected a few times. This chain's CDR3 is CASRVLSQALNTEAFF. The CDR3 region has the DNA TGCGCCAGCAGAGTCCTTTCGCAGGCATTGAACACTGAAGCTTTCTTT. The chain combines TRBV5-1 with TRBJ1-1; D call uncertain. The CDR3 covers 16 residues. Germline CDR1 reads SGHRS; CDR2 reads YFSETQ. Trimming cost V 5 bases and J 0 bases, with 17 bases left between them.

The chain employs TRBV2 and TRBJ1-1; D not certain. The CDR3 is made up of 16 amino acids. With 1 base removed from V and 0 bases from J, the gap between germline ends came to 12 bases. Per the germline V gene, CDR1 is SNHLY and CDR2 is FYNNEI. DNA for the CDR3: TGTGCCAGCAGTGAAGGAATGGCGGCGGTGAACACTGAAGCTTTCTTT. The encoded protein is CASSEGMAAVNTEAFF.

The chain combines TRBV19 with TRBJ2-7; D may be TRBD1 (6 bases). The CDR3 consists of 14 residues. V was trimmed by 5 bases and J by 2 bases, leaving 13 bases between them. The germline CDR1 and CDR2 sequences are LNHDA and SQIVND (reference sequence). In DNA form, the CDR3 reads TGTGCCAGTAGTGCCTCTGGGGGCACCTACGAGCAGTACTTC. This codes for CASSASGGTYEQYF.

This chain uses TRBV7-9 with TRBJ1-5, with a weak D call TRBD1 (6 bases). The V end lost 6 bases, the J end lost 3 bases, and 15 bases lay between the germline ends. There are 15 residues in the CDR3. Germline V gene sequence: CDR1 SEHNR, CDR2 FQNEAQ (reference sequence). This CDR3 reads CASSPGQSLNQPQHF. DNA for the CDR3: TGTGCCAGCAGTCCCGGACAGTCTCTCAATCAGCCCCAGCATTTT.

V and J are TRBV27 and TRBJ1-5, with TRBD1 matching 7 bases. V lost 8 bases to trimming and J lost 1 base; unmatched junction nucleotides: 5. The CDR3 sequence is 14 residues long. Germline CDR1 and CDR2: MNHEY and SMNVEV (reference sequence). CDR3: CASRQGVSNQPQHF. CDR3 coding DNA: TGTGCCAGCCGACAGGGAGTCAGCAATCAGCCCCAGCATTTT.

The chain carries TRBV28 and TRBJ1-2; perhaps TRBD1 as D (6 bases). Germline assignment: CDR1 MDHEN and CDR2 SYDVKM. Trimming left V 10 bases short and J 2 bases short, with 14 bases between. This CDR3 has 13 amino acids. The CDR3: CATLTGRNYGYTF. CDR3 nucleotide sequence: TGTGCCACCCTCACAGGGCGCAACTATGGCTACACCTTC.

This clone was recorded at least ten times. The gene calls are TRBV6-4 and TRBJ2-3; tentatively, D is TRBD2 (6 bases). Trimming pared 6 bases from V and 1 base from J, leaving 14 bases between. Germline loops: CDR1 MRHNA, CDR2 SNTAGT. The CDR3 has 15 amino acids. For the CDR3, the DNA is TGTGCCAGCAGCCCGGACACGGGGGGCACAGATACGCAGTATTTT. Its protein is CASSPDTGGTDTQYF.

V gene TRBV4-3 combines with J gene TRBJ1-2; D perhaps matches TRBD1 (6 bases). Germline V gives CDR1 LGHNA, CDR2 YSLEER. This CDR3 has 13 residues. V lost 1 base and J 8 bases, leaving 11 bases between the germline ends. CDR3 nucleotide sequence: TGCGCCAGCAGCCAAGGAACAGGGCGCGGCTACACCTTC. It yields the protein CASSQGTGRGYTF.

This sequence joins TRBV7-2 and TRBJ1-1; 8 bases line up with TRBD1. The length of the CDR3 is 14 residues. The V and J ends lost 6 bases and 5 bases, in that order; junction bases with no gene match: 8. Germline V lookup: CDR1 SGHTA, CDR2 FQGNSA. CDR3 amino acids: CASSSRQGSTEAFF. Here the CDR3 DNA reads TGTGCCAGCAGTTCCCGACAGGGGAGTACTGAAGCTTTCTTT.

This clone was detected only once. The chain recombines TRBV5-1 with TRBJ1-4; TRBD1 agrees at 7 bases. Unmatched junction bases numbered 8, after V lost 4 bases and J lost 5 bases. The CDR3 spans 15 residues. Germline lookup yields CDR1 SGHRS and CDR2 YFSETQ. The CDR3 spells CASSLYRGPNEKLFF. The CDR3 DNA reads as TGCGCCAGCAGCCTTTACAGGGGTCCCAATGAAAAACTGTTTTTT.

This clone was seen just once. The genes are TRBV15 and TRBJ1-1; 11 nucleotides agree with TRBD1. Germline loops: CDR1 LNHNV, CDR2 YYDKDF (reference sequence). V dropped 4 bases and J dropped 4; count of bases not matched to a gene: 5. The CDR3 has 15 residues. CDR3 DNA sequence: TGTGCCACCAGCATTAGGACAGGGGGCTTCACTGAAGCTTTCTTT. Its protein is CATSIRTGGFTEAFF.

The chain employs TRBV30 and TRBJ2-5, with D maybe TRBD1 (6 bases). This CDR3 contains 15 residues. Deletions cut 0 bases from V and 7 bases from J, with 18 bases between. Germline CDR1 reads GTSNPN; CDR2 reads SVGIG (reference sequence). The CDR3 is CAWSVLSRGRGTQYF. CDR3 nucleotide sequence: TGTGCCTGGAGTGTATTGAGTCGGGGCAGGGGGACCCAGTACTTC.

The V and J genes are TRBV6-2 or TRBV6-3 and TRBJ2-1; 10 nucleotides match TRBD1. Germline assignment: CDR1 MNHEY and CDR2 SVGEGT. The CDR3 consists of 16 residues. Trimming at V came to 6 bases and at J to 7 bases, leaving 12 bases not matched to a gene. CDR3 sequence (DNA): TGTGCCAGCAGCTCCTTTTTAGACAGGGGGCAGAATGAGCAGTTCTTC. Translating gives CASSSFLDRGQNEQFF.

The J gene is TRBJ1-2, the V gene TRBV19; possibly TRBD1 for D (5 bases). Germline CDR1 reads LNHDA; CDR2 reads SQIVND (reference sequence). V was clipped by 7 bases and J by 0 bases, with 9 bases between them. CDR3 length equals 13 residues. CDR3 region: CASKAGTNYGYTF. As DNA, the CDR3 is TGTGCCAGTAAGGCAGGGACTAACTATGGCTACACCTTC.

This clone was seen only a few times. CDR3 residues: CASSLDYSNQPQHF. The CDR3 coding sequence is TGCGCCAGCAGCCTAGATTATAGCAATCAGCCCCAGCATTTT. The chain carries TRBV4-1 and TRBJ1-5; D gene ambiguous. This CDR3 is built from 14 residues. V was shortened by 4 bases and J by 0 bases, with 7 bases between the two germline ends. CDR1 is MGHRA and CDR2 is YSYEKL in the germline V gene.

This sequence joins TRBV19 and TRBJ2-3; TRBD1 matches 10 bases. V lost 3 bases to trimming and J lost 5 bases; unmatched junction nucleotides: 8. Germline CDR1 is LNHDA and CDR2 is SQIVND (reference sequence). The CDR3 is 16 residues long. CDR3 nucleotide sequence: TGTGCCAGTAGTATCCTCCCGGGACAGGGGATAGATACGCAGTATTTT. Translation: CASSILPGQGIDTQYF.

The chain couples TRBV18 to TRBJ1-5; D is possibly TRBD1 (6 bases). This CDR3 contains 15 residues. The germline V gene encodes CDR1 KGHSH and CDR2 LQKENI. V gave up 0 bases and J gave up 11 bases, with 17 bases separating them. In DNA, the CDR3 is TGTGCCAGCTCACCACCGGACAGCCTATTATTGGCCCAGCATTTT. Its protein is CASSPPDSLLLAQHF. Complete variable domain (other parts from reference TRBV18 and TRBJ1-5): NAGVMQNPRHLVRRRGQEARLRCSPMKGHSHVYWYRQLPEEGLKFMVYLQKENIIDESGMPKERFSAEFPKEGPSILRIQQVVRGDSAAYFCASSPPDSLLLAQHFGDGTRLSIL.